The 21 T cell receptor beta chains below come from one sample, sequenced in a study of T cell changes during pregnancy in multiple sclerosis. TCRdb's copy holds only in-frame clones and misses some; the assay was immunoSEQ multiplex PCR. The table has under 85,000 clones, under 90% seen once. The sequenced sample was peripheral blood, obtained after pregnancy. Receptor source: a female donor in good health, enrolled as a control in a pregnancy study.

This clone was seen more than once but under ten times. V is TRBV5-8 and J is TRBJ2-3; possible D gene TRBD1, 5 bases. Trimming removed 4 bases from V and 0 bases from J, with 15 bases in between. CDR3 length: 16 amino acids. The V gene's germline CDR1 is SGHTS and CDR2 YDEGEE. This CDR3 reads CASSPDTKSSTDTQYF. The CDR3 DNA sequence: TGTGCCAGCAGCCCGGACACAAAGTCTAGCACAGATACGCAGTATTTT.

In DNA, the CDR3 is TGTGCCAGCAGCTTATCCGACAGCAACACTGAAGCTTTCTTT. This codes for CASSLSDSNTEAFF. The chain combines TRBV11-3 with TRBJ1-1, with D tentatively TRBD1 (5 bases). CDR1 is SGHNT, CDR2 YENEEA, per germline. CDR3 size: 14 residues. V dropped 2 bases and J dropped 2 bases, with 9 bases sitting between them.

The chain links TRBV7-2 to TRBJ1-2; D may be TRBD1 (6 bases). The CDR3 spans 16 residues. V was clipped by 0 bases and J by 8 bases, with 19 bases between them. Germline loops: CDR1 SGHTA, CDR2 FQGNSA. DNA for the CDR3: TGTGCCAGCAGCTTAGCATTTGGACACCGAGGGGGAGGCTACACCTTC. Translated, it gives CASSLAFGHRGGGYTF.

The chain carries TRBV18 and TRBJ2-7, with 12 bases lining up with TRBD2. The J segment lost 5 bases and the V segment lost 2 bases, leaving 4 bases of the junction unmatched. CDR1 and CDR2 from the germline V gene are KGHSH and LQKENI. This CDR3 has 15 amino acids. The CDR3 loop reads CASSPRASGRDEQYF. DNA of the CDR3: TGTGCCAGCTCACCAAGGGCTAGCGGGAGGGACGAGCAGTACTTC.

The chain combines TRBV5-6 with TRBJ2-7; TRBD1 is a possible D gene (5 bases). V shed 5 bases and J shed 6 bases, with 21 bases lying between them. Germline-derived CDR1 and CDR2 are SGHDT and YYEEEE. There are 15 residues in the CDR3. The CDR3 region is CASRFLQGKTLEQYF. In DNA, the CDR3 is TGTGCCAGCAGATTTCTTCAGGGCAAAACCCTCGAGCAGTACTTC. Combining the CDR3 with reference TRBV5-6 and TRBJ2-7 gives the whole variable domain DAGVTQSPTHLIKTRGQQVTLRCSPKSGHDTVSWYQQALGQGPQFIFQYYEEEERQRGNFPDRFSGHQFPNYSSELNVNALLLGDSALYLCASRFLQGKTLEQYFGPGTRLTVT.

This chain connects TRBV7-9 to TRBJ1-4; 7 positions match TRBD1. The CDR3 loop spans 14 amino acids. Germline CDR1 is SEHNR and CDR2 is FQNEAQ (reference sequence). The trim removed 0 bases at V and 8 bases at J, leaving 3 bases unmatched. Here the CDR3 reads CASSLARGREKLFF. The DNA for the CDR3 is TGTGCCAGCAGCTTAGCTAGGGGGCGCGAAAAACTGTTTTTT.

This chain joins TRBV5-1 and TRBJ2-7; maybe TRBD1 (6 bases). Trimming removed 4 bases from V and 6 bases from J, with 8 bases in between. Germline assignment: CDR1 SGHRS and CDR2 YFSETQ. There are 11 residues in the CDR3. CDR3 loop: CASSLGGEQYF. DNA for the CDR3: TGCGCCAGCAGCCTAGGGGGCGAGCAGTACTTC.

The table lists this clone with a count of one. This sequence joins TRBV29-1 and TRBJ1-2; TRBD1 aligns across 10 bases. In germline, CDR1 is SQVTM, CDR2 ANQGSEA. The CDR3 has 14 amino acids. The V and J ends lost 6 bases and 1 base, in that order; junction bases with no gene match: 5. In DNA form, the CDR3 reads TGCAGCGTCATGGACAGGGGGAGTAACTATGGCTACACCTTC. Amino acid sequence: CSVMDRGSNYGYTF.

The chain couples TRBV29-1 to TRBJ1-1; no firm D call. The V end lost 5 bases, the J end lost 0 bases, and 7 bases lay between the germline ends. Germline assignment: CDR1 SQVTM and CDR2 ANQGSEA. The CDR3 totals 12 residues. The CDR3 coding sequence is TGCAGCGTTATCCTCTTGAACACTGAAGCTTTCTTT. It codes for CSVILLNTEAFF. Variable domain in full (rest from reference TRBV29-1 and TRBJ1-1): SAVISQKPSRDICQRGTSLTIQCQVDSQVTMMFWYRQQPGQSLTLIATANQGSEATYESGFVIDKFPISRPNLTFSTLTVSNMSPEDSSIYLCSVILLNTEAFFGQGTRLTVV.

The V call is TRBV5-8, the J call TRBJ1-5, with D unresolved. Germline values: CDR1 SGHTS, CDR2 YDEGEE. This CDR3 region has 12 residues. Between the trimmed V and J ends, which lost 1 base and 3 bases, there was a span of 2 bases. The CDR3 sequence: CASSLHNQPQHF. The CDR3, as DNA: TGTGCCAGCAGCTTGCACAATCAGCCCCAGCATTTT.

This chain joins TRBV7-2 and TRBJ2-7, with D possibly TRBD2 on 6 matching bases. Trimming pared 5 bases from V and 3 bases from J, leaving 17 bases between. CDR1 and CDR2 (germline): SGHTA, FQGNSA. The CDR3 spans 15 residues. Here the CDR3 reads CASSPPAGTNYEQYF. Here the CDR3 DNA reads TGTGCCAGCAGCCCACCTGCGGGGACGAACTACGAGCAGTACTTC.

The rearrangement links TRBV7-2 to TRBJ2-7; tentatively, D is TRBD1 (5 bases). There are 14 residues in the CDR3. Germline CDR1 SGHTA, CDR2 FQGNSA. The V end was cut by 5 bases, the J end by 6 bases, with 17 bases between. This CDR3 reads CASSPPSQGIEQYF. CDR3 bases: TGTGCCAGCAGCCCACCTTCTCAGGGTATCGAGCAGTACTTC.

The V and J genes are TRBV5-4 and TRBJ2-7; 7 bases are a match to TRBD2. Trimming cost V 4 bases and J 2 bases; bases outside gene matches: 15. Germline-derived CDR1 and CDR2 are SGHNT and YYREEE (reference sequence). The CDR3 covers 17 residues. The CDR3 sequence: CASSPRGLRGSAYEQYF. The CDR3 coding sequence is TGTGCCAGCAGCCCGAGGGGATTGCGGGGGAGCGCCTACGAGCAGTACTTC.

The CDR3 region has the DNA TGTGCCACCAGCAGGCGAGCCGGGACAGGGAACACTGAAGCTTTCTTT. This translates into CATSRRAGTGNTEAFF. The rearrangement joins TRBV15 to TRBJ1-1, with 8 bases identical to TRBD1. Germline CDR1 and CDR2: LNHNV and YYDKDF (reference sequence). V gave up 3 bases and J gave up 1 base; unmatched junction bases: 7. The length of the CDR3 is 16 residues.

The V gene is TRBV20-1, the J gene TRBJ1-1, with D hard to call. Trimming took off 0 bases at V and 8 bases at J, with 7 bases between the two ends. The germline V gene encodes CDR1 DFQATT and CDR2 SNEGSKA (reference sequence). The CDR3 sequence is 11 residues long. This CDR3 reads CSARDTEEAFF. The CDR3 bases are TGCAGTGCTAGAGATACAGAGGAAGCTTTCTTT.

This chain connects TRBV2 to TRBJ1-5; possible D gene TRBD1, 6 bases. V dropped 8 bases and J dropped 2 bases, with 10 bases sitting between them. CDR3 length: 13 residues. Per germline, CDR1 SNHLY and CDR2 FYNNEI. CDR3 amino acids: CASRTEGNQPQHF. The CDR3 DNA reads as TGTGCCAGCCGGACAGAGGGCAATCAGCCCCAGCATTTT.

Here the CDR3 DNA reads TGTGCCAGCAGCTTGAAGGGGAGGGAGTCTGGGGCCAACGTCCTGACTTTC. It codes for CASSLKGRESGANVLTF. The chain is built from TRBV5-6 and TRBJ2-6; 7 bases align to TRBD2. With V trimmed by 1 base and J by 1 base, 5 bases remained unmatched. The V gene's germline CDR1 is SGHDT and CDR2 YYEEEE. The CDR3 runs 17 residues.

The chain is built from TRBV30 and TRBJ2-7; 8 nucleotides line up with TRBD1. The CDR3 spans 15 residues. Germline V lookup: CDR1 GTSNPN, CDR2 SVGIG (reference sequence). V trimming: 1 base; J trimming: 1 base; junction bases outside the gene matches: 6. CDR3 sequence (DNA): TGTGCCTGGAGTGAAGGAGGACAGGGTTCCTACGAGCAGTACTTC. Its protein is CAWSEGGQGSYEQYF.

The chain is built from TRBV30 and TRBJ1-3; D gene ambiguous. The CDR3 contains 15 residues. Germline-derived CDR1 and CDR2 are GTSNPN and SVGIG (reference sequence). V dropped 0 bases and J dropped 0 bases, with 9 bases sitting between them. The CDR3 DNA reads as TGTGCCTGGAGTGTACACCCTCCCTCTGGAAACACCATATATTTT. Protein: CAWSVHPPSGNTIYF.

The V and J genes are TRBV7-8 and TRBJ1-2; 12 positions agree with TRBD1. CDR1 is SGHVS and CDR2 is FQNEAQ in the germline V gene. V shed 4 bases, J shed 6 bases, and the junction held 9 bases outside the gene matches. This CDR3 comprises 16 residues. This CDR3 reads CASSSPGQGAWNGYTF. CDR3 sequence (DNA): TGTGCCAGCAGCTCTCCGGGACAGGGGGCTTGGAATGGCTACACCTTC.

This clone was detected only once. The genes are TRBV2 and TRBJ2-1; a possible D gene is TRBD2 (6 bases). This CDR3 contains 14 residues. Germline V gene data show CDR1 as SNHLY and CDR2 as FYNNEI. V dropped 8 bases and J dropped 1 base, with 12 bases sitting between them. As DNA, the CDR3 is TGTGCCAGCGGGAGCGGGCTTTCCTACAATGAGCAGTTCTTC. It is translated as CASGSGLSYNEQFF.